A single sample gave rise to the 16 T cell receptor beta chains below, sequenced in a study of blood T cell repertoires in COVID-19. Sequenced by immunoSEQ multiplex PCR; TCRdb stores in-frame clones only, minus some. The sample holds more than 200,000 clones, approximately 79% seen once. Sequencing input: peripheral blood. The origin of the receptors is a woman aged 40-49 years with active or convalescent COVID-19.

This chain uses TRBV6-5 with TRBJ1-1, with 8 bases lining up with TRBD1. The trim removed 8 bases at V and 2 bases at J, leaving 7 bases unmatched. The germline V gene encodes CDR1 MNHEY and CDR2 SVGAGI. The CDR3 sequence is 14 residues long. CDR3 sequence reads: CASHSPGGNTEAFF. The CDR3 DNA sequence: TGTGCCAGCCACTCTCCAGGGGGCAACACTGAAGCTTTCTTT.

The chain links TRBV25-1 to TRBJ1-5, with D hard to call. Germline V lookup: CDR1 MGHDK, CDR2 SYGVNS. V was trimmed by 10 bases and J by 0 bases, leaving 13 bases between them. This CDR3 has 14 amino acids. The CDR3 nucleotides are TGTGCCACCCCCCGACATTATAGCAATCAGCCCCAGCATTTT. Its translation: CATPRHYSNQPQHF.

This sequence joins TRBV5-1 and TRBJ2-2; the D gene is possibly TRBD1 (7 bases). Germline loops: CDR1 SGHRS, CDR2 YFSETQ. V lost 6 bases, J lost 4 bases, and 13 bases lay in between. The CDR3 runs 14 residues. The CDR3 loop reads CASMRDSPTGELFF. CDR3 nucleotide sequence: TGCGCCAGCATGCGGGACAGTCCCACCGGGGAGCTGTTTTTT.

The rearrangement links TRBV30 to TRBJ2-5, with D unresolved. The CDR3 consists of 13 residues. Trimming removed 5 bases at V and 1 base at J, with 11 bases between. The germline V gene has CDR1 GTSNPN and CDR2 SVGIG (reference sequence). CDR3 residues: CAWGTWAQETQYF. CDR3 sequence (DNA): TGTGCCTGGGGTACATGGGCCCAAGAGACCCAGTACTTC.

The rearrangement joins TRBV5-1 to TRBJ2-3; possible D gene TRBD2, 5 bases. Looked up from germline, CDR1 is SGHRS and CDR2 is YFSETQ. The germline V and J ends were trimmed by 4 bases and 2 bases, with 14 bases remaining between them. The length of the CDR3 is 15 residues. Here the CDR3 DNA reads TGCGCCAGCAGCCCTTCGCGGGCCAACACAGATACGCAGTATTTT. It encodes CASSPSRANTDTQYF.

This chain links TRBV21-1 with TRBJ2-3; the table's D call, TRBD2, was not checked against the DNA. TRBV21-1 is tagged as a pseudogene. The CDR3 has 17 residues. The CDR3 bases are TGTGCCAGCAGTGGGAGGCATACTAGCGGGGGCACAGATACGCAGTATTTT. Translating it yields CASSGRHTSGGTDTQYF.

V is TRBV30 and J is TRBJ1-3; D is possibly TRBD1 (5 bases). Trimming took 6 bases from V and 7 from J, leaving 16 bases between them. The germline CDR1 and CDR2 sequences are GTSNPN and SVGIG (reference sequence). The CDR3 has 13 amino acids. Here the CDR3 DNA reads TGTGCCTGTGGGCAGGGTGTCGGGAACACCATATATTTT. The encoded protein is CACGQGVGNTIYF.

The genes are TRBV2 and TRBJ1-5; D remains unclear. CDR1 SNHLY and CDR2 FYNNEI come from the germline V gene. Trimming stripped 2 bases from V and 6 bases from J, with 14 bases between. This CDR3 region has 15 residues. Here the CDR3 reads CASSESESVLQPQHF. In DNA form, the CDR3 reads TGTGCCAGCAGTGAAAGCGAGTCAGTGCTTCAGCCCCAGCATTTT.

This chain joins TRBV15 and TRBJ1-6; D is perhaps TRBD1 (5 bases). V was shortened by 0 bases and J by 5 bases, with 11 bases between the two germline ends. Per the germline V gene, CDR1 is LNHNV and CDR2 is YYDKDF (reference sequence). The CDR3 runs to 16 residues. CDR3 amino acids: CATSREIVRDNSPLHF. CDR3 DNA sequence: TGTGCCACCAGCAGAGAGATTGTCAGGGATAATTCACCCCTCCACTTT.

Regarding this clone: Other DNA sequences in this sample translate to the same CDR3. The CDR3 DNA reads as TGTGCCAGCAGTAGAGGAAACACCATATATTTT. Protein sequence: CASSRGNTIYF. This chain links TRBV11-2 with TRBJ1-3, with unresolved D. In germline, CDR1 is SGHAT, CDR2 FQNNGV. The V gene lost 6 bases and the J gene lost 4 bases, with 4 bases spanning the gap. The CDR3 spans 11 residues.

The chain carries TRBV28 and TRBJ1-1, with D possibly being TRBD1 (6 bases). Germline V gives CDR1 MDHEN, CDR2 SYDVKM. Trimming cost V 0 bases and J 1 base, with 18 bases left between them. This CDR3 spans 18 amino acids. The CDR3 region has the DNA TGTGCCAGCAGTTTATGGGCTAACAGGGAGGGCCAGAACACTGAAGCTTTCTTT. Encoded protein: CASSLWANREGQNTEAFF.

The chain has TRBV27 and TRBJ2-2; weak D call: TRBD1 (5 bases). CDR1 and CDR2 from the germline V gene are MNHEY and SMNVEV (reference sequence). V was cut by 6 bases and J by 4 bases, with 21 bases left in between. This CDR3 spans 17 amino acids. The CDR3 DNA is TGTGCCAGCAGCAACCGAGGTGGCAGGGTGTTCACCGGGGAGCTGTTTTTT. Amino acid sequence: CASSNRGGRVFTGELFF.

This clone was recorded only once. This chain uses TRBV12-3 or TRBV12-4 with TRBJ1-2; the match to TRBD1 covers 9 bases. The CDR3 is made up of 13 amino acids. V shed 6 bases, J shed 6 bases, and the junction held 5 bases outside the gene matches. The CDR3 loop is CASSLGQGNGYTF. The CDR3 nucleotides read TGTGCCAGCAGCCTGGGACAGGGAAATGGCTACACCTTC.

The chain carries TRBV29-1 and TRBJ1-2; tentatively, D is TRBD1 (5 bases). Germline assignment: CDR1 SQVTM and CDR2 ANQGSEA. The CDR3 contains 14 residues. Trimming took off 0 bases at V and 4 bases at J, with 12 bases between the two ends. The CDR3: CSVEDHGQVYGYTF. The CDR3 DNA reads TGCAGCGTTGAAGACCACGGACAAGTCTATGGCTACACCTTC. The full variable domain, completed using reference TRBV29-1 and TRBJ1-2, is SAVISQKPSRDICQRGTSLTIQCQVDSQVTMMFWYRQQPGQSLTLIATANQGSEATYESGFVIDKFPISRPNLTFSTLTVSNMSPEDSSIYLCSVEDHGQVYGYTFGSGTRLTVV.

V usage is TRBV7-9 and J usage is TRBJ2-1; 11 positions match TRBD2. There are 19 residues in the CDR3. Trimming took 8 bases from V and 0 from J; bases not matched to a gene: 15. CDR1 and CDR2 from the germline V gene are SEHNR and FQNEAQ (reference sequence). CDR3 loop: CASRWASGGSGSSYNEQFF. CDR3 bases: TGTGCCAGCCGCTGGGCTAGCGGGGGGTCAGGAAGCTCCTACAATGAGCAGTTCTTC.

Comment on this clone: Since a much larger clone is just one base distant, this may be a read error. V and J are TRBV9 and TRBJ2-1; 8 nucleotides align to TRBD2. V gave up 1 base and J gave up 4 bases; unmatched junction bases: 1. This CDR3 comprises 14 residues. CDR1 and CDR2 (germline): SGDLS, YYNGEE. DNA for the CDR3: TGTGCCAGCAGCGTAACTAGCGGATACAATGAGCAGTTCTTC. Translated, it gives CASSVTSGYNEQFF.